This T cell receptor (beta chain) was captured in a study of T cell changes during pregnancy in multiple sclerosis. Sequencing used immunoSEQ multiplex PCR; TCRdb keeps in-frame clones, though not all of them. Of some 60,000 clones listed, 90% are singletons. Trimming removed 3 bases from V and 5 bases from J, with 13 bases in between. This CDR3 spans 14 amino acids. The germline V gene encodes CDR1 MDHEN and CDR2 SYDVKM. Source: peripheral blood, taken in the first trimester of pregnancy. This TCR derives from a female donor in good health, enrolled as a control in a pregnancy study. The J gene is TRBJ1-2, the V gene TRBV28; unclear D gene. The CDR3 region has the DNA TGTGCCAGCAGTTTGCCGGGTGGTCGATATGGCTACACCTTC. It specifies CASSLPGGRYGYTF.